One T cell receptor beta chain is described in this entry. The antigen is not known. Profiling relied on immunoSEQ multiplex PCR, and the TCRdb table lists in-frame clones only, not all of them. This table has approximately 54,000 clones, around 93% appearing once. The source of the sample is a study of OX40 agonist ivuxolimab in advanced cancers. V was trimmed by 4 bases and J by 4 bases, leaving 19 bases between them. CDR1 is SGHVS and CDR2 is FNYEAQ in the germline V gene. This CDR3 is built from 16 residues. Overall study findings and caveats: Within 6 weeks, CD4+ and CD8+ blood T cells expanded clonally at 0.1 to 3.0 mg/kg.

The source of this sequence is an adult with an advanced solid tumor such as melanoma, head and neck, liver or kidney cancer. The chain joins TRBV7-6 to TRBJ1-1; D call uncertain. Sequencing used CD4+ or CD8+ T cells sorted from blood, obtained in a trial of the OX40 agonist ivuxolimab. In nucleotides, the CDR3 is TGTGCCAGCAGCTCCCTTCTGAATTGGGCCCCCACTGAAGCTTTCTTT. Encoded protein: CASSSLLNWAPTEAFF.